This T cell receptor (beta chain) appears in the sequencing data of a study of shared clonotypes between healthy human individuals. Study outcomes and limitations: Having only a few donors restricted how much genetic and exposure-history diversity was captured.

To note about this clone: Its target is not known.

Sequencing was performed with immunoSEQ multiplex PCR; in TCRdb, only in-frame clones are kept and a portion is missing. The data hold 2,100,000 or so clones, with around 95% observed a single time. All participating donors were Caucasian adults from Nashville, Tennessee. CDR3 length equals 15 residues. The germline V gene encodes CDR1 KGHSH and CDR2 LQKENI. V shed 0 bases and J shed 1 base, with 9 bases lying between them. The J gene is TRBJ2-5, the V gene TRBV18; the D is unclear. Material: naive CD4+ T cells sorted from blood. The subset is: CD45RA+ positively selected. The clonotype was recovered from a man aged 18 to 35 in good health. The chain's CDR3 is CASSPPGRPQETQYF. CDR3 sequence (DNA): TGTGCCAGCTCACCACCGGGCCGACCCCAAGAGACCCAGTACTTC.